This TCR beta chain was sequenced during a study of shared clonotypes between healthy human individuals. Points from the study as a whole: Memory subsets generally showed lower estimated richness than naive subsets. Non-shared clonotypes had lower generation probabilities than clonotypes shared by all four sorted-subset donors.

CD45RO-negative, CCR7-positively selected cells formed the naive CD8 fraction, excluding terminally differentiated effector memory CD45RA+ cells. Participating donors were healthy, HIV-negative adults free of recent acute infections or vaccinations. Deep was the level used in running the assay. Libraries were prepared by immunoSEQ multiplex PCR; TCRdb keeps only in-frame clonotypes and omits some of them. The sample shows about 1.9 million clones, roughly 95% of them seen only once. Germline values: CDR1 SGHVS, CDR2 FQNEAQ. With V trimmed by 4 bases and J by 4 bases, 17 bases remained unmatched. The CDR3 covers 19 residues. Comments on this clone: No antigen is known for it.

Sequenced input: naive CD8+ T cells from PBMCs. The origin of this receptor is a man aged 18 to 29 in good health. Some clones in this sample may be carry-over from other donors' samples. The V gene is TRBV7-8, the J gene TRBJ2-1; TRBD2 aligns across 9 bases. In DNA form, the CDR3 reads TGTGCCAGCAGCTCGCCATCGAGGCGGGAGGGAAAAGAATACAATGAGCAGTTCTTC. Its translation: CASSSPSRREGKEYNEQFF.